This TCR beta chain was profiled in a study of glioma-infiltrating T cells. Whole-study results and caveats: Non-neoplastic patients had below-expected tissue-blood divergence, while all gliomas exceeded expectation. Only very few CDR3 sequences appeared in both tissue and blood.

With respect to this clonotype: Antigen: not known.

The ends lost 5 bases at V and 4 bases at J; junction bases unmatched: 7. The CDR3 extends over 14 amino acids. CDR1 is LNHDA, CDR2 SQIVND, per germline (reference sequence). The iRepertoire nested amplicon-rescue multiplex PCR amplified TCR alpha and beta CDR3s from RNA. One-step reverse transcription and amplification started from approximately 100-400 ng of tissue mRNA or PBMC total RNA. TCRdb reanalysed the multiplex PCR reads using MiXCR and keeps one entry per CDR3 protein. The repertoire holds some 130,000 distinct CDR3 sequences, around 25% seen once, with over 25% in the top ten. This chain connects TRBV19 to TRBJ1-1; 7 bases match TRBD1. The receptor comes from a human donor with low-grade glioma or glioblastoma, undergoing nonglioma brain surgery, or in good health (not recorded which). The sample consisted of glioma tissue, nonneoplastic brain tissue, or PBMCs (not recorded which). CDR3: CASSPSDRPTEAFF. CDR3 in DNA: TGTGCCAGTAGTCCTTCGGACAGGCCCACTGAAGCTTTCTTT.